The 31 T cell receptor beta chains presented below share a single source sample, sequenced in a study of blood T cell repertoires in COVID-19. Libraries were prepared by immunoSEQ multiplex PCR; TCRdb keeps only in-frame clonotypes and omits some of them. This sample has some 130,000 clones, with over 75% found just once. Material: peripheral blood. These receptors were taken from a human donor in a cohort sampled during active COVID-19.

This clone came up once. The genes are TRBV5-1 and TRBJ2-5, with a tentative D call TRBD1 (6 bases). Trimming cost V 3 bases and J 6 bases, with 18 bases left between them. CDR1 and CDR2 (germline): SGHRS, YFSETQ. The CDR3 sequence is 15 residues long. The CDR3 nucleotides read TGCGCCAGCAGCTCAGAAACAGGGCCGGGGAAGACCCAGTACTTC. Its protein product is CASSSETGPGKTQYF.

V and J are TRBV3-1 (or the pseudogene TRBV3-2) and TRBJ1-1; the D is unclear. CDR1 and CDR2 (germline): LGHDT, YNNKEL (reference sequence). Trimming pared 4 bases from V and 4 bases from J, leaving 19 bases between. This CDR3 contains 16 residues. The CDR3 reads CASSLTFRTEFTEAFF. In nucleotides, the CDR3 is TGTGCCAGCAGCCTTACCTTTCGGACTGAATTCACTGAAGCTTTCTTT.

This clone was recorded once. The junction does not match germline at one end; this may be a read error. V gene TRBV9 combines with J gene TRBJ1-4; D perhaps matches TRBD1 (6 bases). The germline V gene has CDR1 SGDLS and CDR2 YYNGEE. The length of the CDR3 is 14 residues. The CDR3 protein is CASSPRGTSEKLFF. The CDR3 bases are TGTGCCAGCAGCCCAAGGGGGACTAGTGAAAAACTGTTTTTT.

CDR3 sequence (DNA): TGTGCCAGCAGCTTGGCTAGCGGGGGTAGCAATGAGCAGTTCTTC. This translates into CASSLASGGSNEQFF. V usage is TRBV7-2 and J usage is TRBJ2-1, with 10 positions matching TRBD2. This CDR3 comprises 15 residues. CDR1 is SGHTA, CDR2 FQGNSA, per germline. With V trimmed by 3 bases and J by 6 bases, 5 bases remained unmatched.

The chain has TRBV11-3 and TRBJ2-3; tentative D call: TRBD2 (6 bases). The CDR3 has 15 residues. Trimming pared 1 base from V and 4 bases from J, leaving 12 bases between. Germline CDR1 and CDR2: SGHNT and YENEEA. This CDR3 reads CASSLGLAYSDTQYF. The CDR3 DNA sequence: TGTGCCAGCAGCTTAGGGCTAGCGTATTCAGATACGCAGTATTTT.

This chain links TRBV2 with TRBJ2-5, with D possibly matching TRBD2 (5 bases). Germline V lookup: CDR1 SNHLY, CDR2 FYNNEI. This CDR3 is built from 14 residues. V dropped 8 bases and J dropped 0 bases, with 13 bases sitting between them. The CDR3 bases are TGTGCCAGCCGGGTGGGAGTTAACCAAGAGACCCAGTACTTC. Protein sequence: CASRVGVNQETQYF.

V is TRBV5-5 and J is TRBJ1-2; 8 bases align to TRBD1. V dropped 2 bases and J dropped 8; count of bases not matched to a gene: 8. This CDR3 has 14 residues. Germline V lookup: CDR1 SGHKS, CDR2 YYEKEE (reference sequence). The CDR3 nucleotides are TGTGCCAGCAGCTTCGACGGACAGGGAGGAGGCTACACCTTC. Translated: CASSFDGQGGGYTF.

This rearrangement joins TRBV11-2 to TRBJ1-2; TRBD1 aligns across 10 bases. V lost 5 bases to trimming and J lost 4 bases; unmatched junction nucleotides: 7. The CDR3 totals 15 residues. In germline, CDR1 is SGHAT, CDR2 FQNNGV. CDR3 loop: CASSQGTGEGYGYTF. The CDR3 nucleotides read TGTGCCAGCAGCCAAGGGACAGGGGAAGGCTATGGCTACACCTTC.

The table lists this clone with a count of one. The CDR3 here is CASSEMAGNQPQHF. DNA for the CDR3: TGTGCCAGCAGTGAAATGGCGGGGAATCAGCCCCAGCATTTT. J is TRBJ1-5 and V is TRBV2; D gene uncertain. The CDR3 spans 14 residues. The V end was cut by 2 bases, the J end by 4 bases, with 9 bases between. CDR1 and CDR2 (germline): SNHLY, FYNNEI. Based on the CDR3 plus reference TRBV2 and TRBJ1-5, the full variable domain is EPEVTQTPSHQVTQMGQEVILRCVPISNHLYFYWYRQILGQKVEFLVSFYNNEISEKSEIFDDQFSVERPDGSNFTLKIRSTKLEDSAMYFCASSEMAGNQPQHFGDGTRLSIL.

The chain is built from TRBV10-3 and TRBJ2-2, with D possibly matching TRBD2 (6 bases). Trimming removed 5 bases from V and 1 base from J, with 11 bases in between. The CDR3 contains 15 residues. Germline V gene lookup returns CDR1 ENHRY and CDR2 SYGVKD. The CDR3 DNA is TGTGCCATCAGTCCGGGACTCAAGAACACCGGGGAGCTGTTTTTT. As protein: CAISPGLKNTGELFF.

The chain combines TRBV3-1 (or the pseudogene TRBV3-2) with TRBJ2-7, with 8 bases aligning to TRBD1. Germline CDR1 and CDR2: LGHDT and YNNKEL (reference sequence). Losses at the gene ends were 0 bases for V and 0 bases for J; bases not matched to a gene: 4. The CDR3 is 16 residues long. The CDR3: CASSQEWDRYSYEQYF. The CDR3 DNA follows: TGTGCCAGCAGCCAAGAGTGGGACAGGTACTCCTACGAGCAGTACTTC.

This chain links TRBV7-6 with TRBJ2-5, with D possibly TRBD1 on 7 matching bases. CDR1 SGHVS and CDR2 FNYEAQ come from the germline V gene. This CDR3 region has 14 residues. Trimming took off 5 bases at V and 6 bases at J, with 16 bases between the two ends. CDR3 in amino acids: CASSPRGDGQTQYF. CDR3 DNA: TGTGCCAGCAGCCCCAGGGGGGACGGGCAGACCCAGTACTTC.

The V gene is TRBV7-2, the J gene TRBJ2-1, with a weak D call TRBD2 (6 bases). This CDR3 comprises 14 residues. In germline, CDR1 is SGHTA, CDR2 FQGNSA. The germline V and J ends were trimmed by 2 bases and 9 bases, with 14 bases remaining between them. CDR3 amino acids: CASSLLRGEAEQFF. DNA for the CDR3: TGTGCCAGCAGCTTATTACGAGGGGAGGCTGAGCAGTTCTTC.

CDR3 protein: CASSQSDQPQHF. In DNA form, the CDR3 reads TGTGCCAGCAGCCAGAGCGATCAGCCCCAGCATTTT. The rearrangement uses TRBV3-1 (or the pseudogene TRBV3-2) and TRBJ1-5; D not certain. Germline loops: CDR1 LGHDT, CDR2 YNNKEL (reference sequence). The CDR3 extends over 12 amino acids. V was trimmed by 3 bases and J by 5 bases, leaving 5 bases between them.

The genes are TRBV27 and TRBJ2-3, with D possibly being TRBD2 (6 bases). The CDR3 length is 16 residues. V shed 5 bases and J shed 9 bases, with 24 bases lying between them. Germline V CDR1 and CDR2: MNHEY, SMNVEV (reference sequence). The DNA of the CDR3 is TGTGCCAGCAGTCGAAACCCGGGACTCCCGCAAAGCACGCAGTATTTT. This sequence encodes CASSRNPGLPQSTQYF.

The J gene is TRBJ1-6, the V gene TRBV15; 7 nucleotides match TRBD1. Germline V CDR1 and CDR2: LNHNV, YYDKDF (reference sequence). With V trimmed by 1 base and J by 7 bases, 4 bases remained unmatched. This CDR3 comprises 15 residues. CDR3 amino acids: CATSRALTGNSPLHF. The CDR3 DNA is TGTGCCACCAGCAGAGCCCTGACAGGGAATTCACCCCTCCACTTT. Drawing the rest from reference TRBV15 and TRBJ1-6, the complete variable domain is DAMVIQNPRYQVTQFGKPVTLSCSQTLNHNVMYWYQQKSSQAPKLLFHYYDKDFNNEADTPDNFQSRRPNTSFCFLDIRSPGLGDTAMYLCATSRALTGNSPLHFGNGTRLTVT.

J is TRBJ2-7 and V is TRBV11-2; D gene ambiguous. V shed 3 bases and J shed 0 bases, with 6 bases lying between them. CDR3 length: 13 amino acids. CDR1 and CDR2 from the germline V gene are SGHAT and FQNNGV. The CDR3 spells CASSLASSYEQYF. As DNA, the CDR3 is TGTGCCAGCAGCTTGGCTAGCTCCTACGAGCAGTACTTC.

The CDR3, as DNA: TGTGCCAGCAGCCCCCGACGGGGACAGAATTTAGTCTATGGCTACACCTTC. Translated, it gives CASSPRRGQNLVYGYTF. The gene calls are TRBV7-8 and TRBJ1-2, with 7 bases lining up with TRBD1. The V gene's germline CDR1 is SGHVS and CDR2 FQNEAQ. CDR3 length equals 17 residues. J was trimmed by 4 bases and V by 5 bases; bases with no gene match: 16. The whole variable domain, filled in from reference TRBV7-8 and TRBJ1-2, reads GAGVSQSPRYKVAKRGQDVALRCDPISGHVSLFWYQQALGQGPEFLTYFQNEAQLDKSGLPSDRFFAERPEGSVSTLKIQRTQQEDSAVYLCASSPRRGQNLVYGYTFGSGTRLTVV.

V gene TRBV18 combines with J gene TRBJ1-3; possible D gene TRBD1, 6 bases. V lost 10 bases and J lost 2, with 12 bases in between. CDR3 length: 13 amino acids. Germline CDR1 KGHSH, CDR2 LQKENI. CDR3: CATTQGAGNTIYF. The CDR3 nucleotides are TGTGCCACCACACAGGGAGCTGGAAACACCATATATTTT.

V usage is TRBV30 and J usage is TRBJ2-2; D gene unclear. The V end was cut by 3 bases, the J end by 0 bases, with 8 bases between. The length of the CDR3 is 14 residues. Germline-derived CDR1 and CDR2 are GTSNPN and SVGIG (reference sequence). CDR3 region: CAWRKETNTGELFF. Written as DNA, the CDR3 is TGTGCCTGGAGAAAGGAGACGAACACCGGGGAGCTGTTTTTT.

The V and J genes are TRBV6-5 and TRBJ1-1; 7 nucleotides align to TRBD1. CDR3 length equals 14 residues. V lost 0 bases and J lost 5; bases outside the gene matches: 3. Germline V lookup: CDR1 MNHEY, CDR2 SVGAGI. Written as DNA, the CDR3 is TGTGCCAGCAGTTACTCGAGGGACAGAACTGAAGCTTTCTTT. It yields the protein CASSYSRDRTEAFF.

The chain couples TRBV3-1 (or the pseudogene TRBV3-2) to TRBJ2-7; 11 bases align to TRBD2. Losses at the gene ends were 3 bases for V and 6 bases for J; bases not matched to a gene: 10. Germline V lookup: CDR1 LGHDT, CDR2 YNNKEL (reference sequence). The CDR3 is 16 amino acids. CDR3 sequence (DNA): TGTGCCAGCAGCCACCACCTAGCGGGGGGTAGGCGCGAGCAGTACTTC. Translating gives CASSHHLAGGRREQYF.

V gene TRBV12-3 or TRBV12-4 combines with J gene TRBJ2-7; D call uncertain. The CDR3 runs 13 residues. With 1 base removed from V and 8 bases from J, the gap between germline ends came to 12 bases. The CDR3 region is CASSLGAPTQQYV. As DNA, the CDR3 is TGTGCCAGCAGTTTAGGGGCGCCGACCCAGCAGTACGTC.

This chain uses TRBV5-5 with TRBJ2-1; TRBD2 is a possible D gene (7 bases). In germline, CDR1 is SGHKS, CDR2 YYEKEE (reference sequence). Trimming shortened V by 0 bases and J by 3 bases, and 10 bases separated the two germline ends. This CDR3 is built from 15 residues. The CDR3 nucleotides read TGTGCCAGCAGCTTGGTTAGGGGGGGCTACAATGAGCAGTTCTTC. Amino acids: CASSLVRGGYNEQFF.

The chain is built from TRBV5-4 and TRBJ2-7, with TRBD2 matching 8 bases. The V gene end was trimmed by 4 bases and the J gene end by 1 base; junction bases not matched to a gene: 7. The germline V gene has CDR1 SGHNT and CDR2 YYREEE (reference sequence). The CDR3 length is 15 residues. The DNA for the CDR3 is TGTGCCAGCAGCCCGGGGGCGGGAGGATCCTACGAGCAGTACGTC. It codes for CASSPGAGGSYEQYV.

This rearrangement joins TRBV18 to TRBJ2-7; D call uncertain. The CDR3 covers 14 residues. Per germline, CDR1 KGHSH and CDR2 LQKENI. V lost 0 bases, J lost 2 bases, and 8 bases lay in between. CDR3: CASSPPSTTYEQYF. CDR3 DNA: TGTGCCAGCTCACCACCGTCAACAACCTACGAGCAGTACTTC.

The chain has TRBV7-9 and TRBJ2-2; D uncertain. The CDR3 has 14 residues. Per the germline V gene, CDR1 is SEHNR and CDR2 is FQNEAQ (reference sequence). With 2 bases removed from V and 3 bases from J, the gap between germline ends came to 7 bases. This CDR3 is CASSLRSDTGELFF. The CDR3 region has the DNA TGTGCCAGCAGCTTACGGTCGGACACCGGGGAGCTGTTTTTT.

Points on this clone: The junction shows a germline mismatch at one end, possibly a read error. The V gene is TRBV24-1, the J gene TRBJ2-4; weak D call: TRBD1 (6 bases). From germline, CDR1 is KGHDR and CDR2 SFDVKD. The CDR3 length is 12 residues. The CDR3 sequence: CAASDTTGFQYF. CDR3 in DNA: TGTGCCGCCAGTGATACAACAGGGTTTCAGTACTTC.

In its sample, this clone was seen a few times. CDR3 bases: TGTGCCAGCAGCTTGTCAACAGGGGTTTACGGCTACACCTTC. Its protein product is CASSLSTGVYGYTF. The chain joins TRBV7-2 to TRBJ1-2; TRBD1 matches 7 bases. Per germline, CDR1 SGHTA and CDR2 FQGNSA. Trimming took 3 bases from V and 8 from J; bases not matched to a gene: 9. The CDR3 consists of 14 residues.

CDR3 sequence reads: CAWSDSSYNEQFF. CDR3 sequence (DNA): TGTGCCTGGAGTGACAGCTCCTACAATGAGCAGTTCTTC. The chain carries TRBV30 and TRBJ2-1; the D is unclear. The germline V gene encodes CDR1 GTSNPN and CDR2 SVGIG (reference sequence). The CDR3 covers 13 residues. The V end lost 1 base, the J end lost 0 bases, and 4 bases lay between the germline ends.

V usage is TRBV6-6 and J usage is TRBJ1-5, with a weak D call TRBD1 (5 bases). The CDR3 has 16 amino acids. The germline CDR1 and CDR2 sequences are MNHNY and SVGAGI (reference sequence). The V gene lost 6 bases and the J gene lost 0 bases, with 15 bases spanning the gap. CDR3 sequence (DNA): TGTGCCAGCAGCCCCTCGCGGGGGAATAGCAATCAGCCCCAGCATTTT. This codes for CASSPSRGNSNQPQHF.